This entry lists 19 T cell receptor beta chains sequenced from one sample in a study of T cells in tuberculosis. Repertoires were generated with immunoSEQ multiplex PCR, while TCRdb's copy carries only in-frame clones and drops some. The table lists about 33,000 clones, over 95% of them singletons, with under 2.5% in the top ten. Sequenced sample: PBMCs. These TCRs come from a donor aged 10 to 29 with latent tuberculosis or without tuberculosis infection.

This chain uses TRBV19 with TRBJ1-2, with D unresolved. The CDR3 runs 11 residues. The V gene's germline CDR1 is LNHDA and CDR2 SQIVND (reference sequence). Trimming cost V 3 bases and J 8 bases, with 7 bases left between them. DNA of the CDR3: TGTGCCAGTAGTATTCCGGGGGGCTACACCTTC. Translated: CASSIPGGYTF.

The chain employs TRBV5-4 and TRBJ2-5; TRBD2 matches 7 bases. The length of the CDR3 is 14 residues. Germline lookup yields CDR1 SGHNT and CDR2 YYREEE (reference sequence). The V gene end was trimmed by 4 bases and the J gene end by 4 bases; junction bases not matched to a gene: 7. CDR3: CASSPPTSRETQYF. CDR3 nucleotides: TGTGCCAGCAGCCCACCGACTAGCAGAGAGACCCAGTACTTC.

The V and J genes are TRBV28 and TRBJ1-4, with no clear D. Trimming left V 5 bases short and J 8 bases short, with 15 bases between. This CDR3 comprises 14 residues. The germline CDR1 and CDR2 sequences are MDHEN and SYDVKM. CDR3: CASSPRSGGEKLFF. The CDR3 nucleotides read TGTGCCAGCAGTCCCCGGTCAGGTGGCGAAAAACTGTTTTTT.

The chain links TRBV7-9 to TRBJ1-2, with 10 bases matching TRBD1. The CDR3 runs to 16 residues. The V segment lost 0 bases and the J segment 8 bases; nucleotides outside the gene matches: 9. Germline lookup yields CDR1 SEHNR and CDR2 FQNEAQ (reference sequence). This chain's CDR3 is CASSLALKGTGAGYTF. The CDR3 DNA reads as TGTGCCAGCAGCTTAGCGCTTAAGGGGACAGGGGCAGGCTACACCTTC.

This rearrangement joins TRBV5-5 to TRBJ1-2; 7 bases match TRBD1. Germline CDR1 is SGHKS and CDR2 is YYEKEE (reference sequence). Trimming cost V 0 bases and J 4 bases; bases outside gene matches: 9. This CDR3 comprises 16 residues. The CDR3 reads CASSLGRDSPIYGYTF. The DNA of the CDR3 is TGTGCCAGCAGCTTGGGTCGGGACAGCCCGATCTATGGCTACACCTTC.

V usage is TRBV5-1 and J usage is TRBJ2-1; the D is unclear. This CDR3 is 13 amino acids long. Germline V gene lookup returns CDR1 SGHRS and CDR2 YFSETQ. Deletions cut 0 bases from V and 6 bases from J, with 7 bases between. CDR3 loop: CASSLELSNEQFF. The CDR3 bases are TGCGCCAGCAGCTTGGAACTGTCCAATGAGCAGTTCTTC.

This chain connects TRBV18 to TRBJ2-1, with 9 bases fitting TRBD1. Germline assignment: CDR1 KGHSH and CDR2 LQKENI. The CDR3 covers 17 residues. V lost 0 bases and J lost 1; bases outside the gene matches: 4. The CDR3 spells CASSPPVGQGSYNEQFF. The CDR3 DNA sequence: TGTGCCAGCTCACCACCGGTGGGACAGGGATCCTACAATGAGCAGTTCTTC.

The gene calls are TRBV30 and TRBJ2-7; 10 bases line up with TRBD2. This CDR3 has 14 residues. Germline V gene lookup returns CDR1 GTSNPN and CDR2 SVGIG (reference sequence). With 8 bases clipped from V and 8 bases from J, the junction kept 15 bases outside the gene matches. CDR3 sequence: CAQGLADSRLKQYF. The DNA for the CDR3 is TGTGCCCAAGGACTAGCGGACTCTCGGTTGAAGCAGTACTTC.

This chain links TRBV19 with TRBJ1-1; D is uncertain. V gave up 1 base and J gave up 4 bases, with 10 bases separating them. The germline gives CDR1 LNHDA, CDR2 SQIVND (reference sequence). This CDR3 has 14 residues. CDR3 nucleotide sequence: TGTGCCAGTAGTATAGGCGCTCGATTCACTGAAGCTTTCTTT. Amino acid sequence: CASSIGARFTEAFF.

The CDR3 DNA sequence: TGTGCCAGCAGCTTAGATGGGGAGACCTACGAGCAGTACTTC. Protein: CASSLDGETYEQYF. The rearrangement links TRBV7-9 to TRBJ2-7; D may be TRBD2 (5 bases). V dropped 1 base and J dropped 2 bases, with 9 bases sitting between them. The CDR3 spans 14 residues. CDR1 is SEHNR and CDR2 is FQNEAQ in the germline V gene (reference sequence).

The CDR3 DNA follows: TGTGCCAGCAGCCCAGTTCCGGGACTAGCGTTCCACGAGCAGTACTTC. It yields the protein CASSPVPGLAFHEQYF. The genes are TRBV7-6 and TRBJ2-7; 10 nucleotides agree with TRBD2. The CDR3 runs to 16 residues. The trim removed 5 bases at V and 5 bases at J, leaving 12 bases unmatched. Germline values: CDR1 SGHVS, CDR2 FNYEAQ.

The rearrangement links TRBV5-1 to TRBJ1-2, with 8 positions matching TRBD1. The germline gives CDR1 SGHRS, CDR2 YFSETQ. The V segment lost 0 bases and the J segment 0 bases; nucleotides outside the gene matches: 7. This CDR3 has 17 amino acids. In DNA, the CDR3 is TGCGCCAGCAGCTTGGACCCTAACAGGGGGACTAACTATGGCTACACCTTC. Its translation is CASSLDPNRGTNYGYTF.

The V gene is TRBV9, the J gene TRBJ1-4, with D unresolved. The CDR3 is 15 amino acids. From germline, CDR1 is SGDLS and CDR2 YYNGEE. V lost 0 bases and J lost 5, with 11 bases in between. CDR3 coding DNA: TGTGCCAGCAGCGTAGCGGCGGGCTTCAATGAAAAACTGTTTTTT. It is translated as CASSVAAGFNEKLFF.

The chain links TRBV4-2 to TRBJ1-4; 8 nucleotides align to TRBD1. Germline assignment: CDR1 LGHNA and CDR2 YNFKEQ. The J segment lost 6 bases and the V segment lost 0 bases, leaving 3 bases of the junction unmatched. The CDR3 totals 15 residues. The CDR3 is CASSQEPGQDEKLFF. CDR3 DNA sequence: TGTGCCAGCAGCCAAGAACCGGGACAGGATGAAAAACTGTTTTTT.

This clone was observed once. The V gene is TRBV7-6, the J gene TRBJ1-6; maybe TRBD1 (6 bases). V was shortened by 0 bases and J by 9 bases, with 15 bases between the two germline ends. Germline CDR1 reads SGHVS; CDR2 reads FNYEAQ. The CDR3 runs to 16 residues. The CDR3 bases are TGTGCCAGCAGCTTAGCGGGGGCAGGGGAGAGTTCACCCCTCCACTTT. Its protein is CASSLAGAGESSPLHF.

This chain connects TRBV29-1 to TRBJ2-1, with D possibly TRBD1 on 6 matching bases. Trimming removed 1 base at V and 1 base at J, with 17 bases between. The germline gives CDR1 SQVTM, CDR2 ANQGSEA. The CDR3 is 17 residues long. This CDR3 reads CSVEGGAGVMSYNEQFF. For the CDR3, the DNA is TGCAGCGTTGAAGGAGGGGCAGGGGTAATGTCCTACAATGAGCAGTTCTTC.

CDR3 loop: CASSIQGAEGGELFF. The CDR3 region has the DNA TGTGCCAGTAGTATACAGGGGGCGGAAGGCGGGGAGCTGTTTTTT. The J gene is TRBJ2-2, the V gene TRBV19; 8 bases are a match to TRBD1. This CDR3 spans 15 amino acids. V was pared by 2 bases and J by 7 bases, with 6 bases of the junction left unmatched. Germline V gene sequence: CDR1 LNHDA, CDR2 SQIVND (reference sequence).

V is TRBV9 and J is TRBJ1-1, with D perhaps TRBD1 (5 bases). The germline V and J ends were trimmed by 3 bases and 2 bases, with 14 bases remaining between them. The CDR3 covers 15 residues. Germline lookup yields CDR1 SGDLS and CDR2 YYNGEE. CDR3 amino acids: CASSENDSPNTEAFF. CDR3 nucleotide sequence: TGTGCCAGCAGCGAGAACGACAGTCCCAACACTGAAGCTTTCTTT. The whole variable domain, remainder taken from reference TRBV9 and TRBJ1-1, is DSGVTQTPKHLITATGQRVTLRCSPRSGDLSVYWYQQSLDQGLQFLIQYYNGEERAKGNILERFSAQQFPDLHSELNLSSLELGDSALYFCASSENDSPNTEAFFGQGTRLTVV.

The chain carries TRBV27 and TRBJ2-7, with 9 nucleotides matching TRBD2. J gave up 0 bases and V 0 bases, and 6 bases lay outside the gene matches. The CDR3 loop spans 17 amino acids. CDR1 and CDR2 from the germline V gene are MNHEY and SMNVEV (reference sequence). The CDR3 is CASSLSWSGGSSYEQYF. Here the CDR3 DNA reads TGTGCCAGCAGTTTATCGTGGAGCGGGGGGTCCTCCTACGAGCAGTACTTC.